These 2 T cell receptor beta chains were all obtained from the same sample, sequenced in a study of blood T cell repertoires in COVID-19. The repertoire was sequenced with immunoSEQ multiplex PCR; TCRdb's copy has only in-frame clones and lacks some. The sample includes more than 300,000 clones, 87% seen only once; the top ten take 1.5% to 2.5%. The sequenced material came from PBMCs or T cells enriched from blood (not recorded which). These receptors originate from a man aged 35 to 55 in a cohort exposed to, infected with or recovered from COVID-19 (not recorded which).

This clone was detected only a few times. The J gene is TRBJ1-2, the V gene TRBV10-3; D perhaps matches TRBD1 (5 bases). V was cut by 4 bases and J by 5 bases, with 8 bases left in between. Germline CDR1 ENHRY, CDR2 SYGVKD. The CDR3 is made up of 12 amino acids. The CDR3 here is CAISATEYGYTF. The CDR3 DNA is TGTGCCATCAGTGCGACAGAGTATGGCTACACCTTC.

The rearrangement links TRBV19 to TRBJ2-2; the match to TRBD2 covers 9 bases. The V gene's germline CDR1 is LNHDA and CDR2 SQIVND (reference sequence). V shed 8 bases, J shed 3 bases, and the junction held 4 bases outside the gene matches. The CDR3 consists of 14 residues. The CDR3: CASRTSGYTGELFF. The CDR3 coding sequence is TGTGCCAGTCGTACTAGCGGGTACACCGGGGAGCTGTTTTTT.